This T cell receptor beta chain came from a study of siplizumab effects on memory and regulatory T cells. The germline V gene encodes CDR1 MNHEY and CDR2 SVGAGI. Trimming took 10 bases from V and 4 from J, leaving 13 bases between them. This CDR3 has 12 amino acids. Assayed TCR templates numbered 90,000 to 100,000 for each sample. Sequencing used immunoSEQ multiplex PCR; TCRdb keeps in-frame clones, though not all of them. The sample lists around 100,000 clones, about 94% occurring once. The chain joins TRBV6-5 to TRBJ2-5, with TRBD1 as a possible D gene (5 bases). This clonotype was obtained from a human donor in good health. Material: non-Treg CD4+ T cells sorted from blood. CDR3 coding DNA: TGTGCCACCTTAGGGCAGGGAGAGACCCAGTACTTC. This sequence encodes CATLGQGETQYF.